Listed here is a single T cell receptor beta chain. Its antigen is still unknown. The data stem from a study of cytomegalovirus exposure and HLA in healthy donors. Study-wide points: Reports indicated that the classifier achieved high specificity and sensitivity in diagnosing cytomegalovirus status. Approximately 160 TCR beta chains were listed as cytomegalovirus-associated.

This PCR relied on a set of 60 Vbeta primers and 13 Jbeta primers. Produced via immunoSEQ multiplex PCR; TCRdb's table is partial and in-frame only. The sample lists 240,000 or so clones, roughly 87% seen once, with approximately 5.3% in the top ten. This CDR3 contains 12 residues. The germline gives CDR1 SGHTA, CDR2 FQGTGA. Unmatched junction bases numbered 5, after V lost 2 bases and J lost 12 bases. The sequence was collected from a woman between 40 and 55 years old in good health and CMV-seropositive. This sequence joins TRBV7-3 and TRBJ2-3; 7 nucleotides align to TRBD2. The sequenced sample was PBMCs. The CDR3 DNA sequence: TGTGCCAGCAGCTTACTGGCGGGGGAACAGTATTTT. Translating gives CASSLLAGEQYF. Drawing the rest from reference TRBV7-3 and TRBJ2-3, the complete variable domain is GAGVSQTPSNKVTEKGKYVELRCDPISGHTALYWYRQSLGQGPEFLIYFQGTGAADDSGLPNDRFFAVRPEGSVSTLKIQRTERGDSAVYLCASSLLAGEQYFGPGTRLTVL.